These 15 T cell receptor beta chains came from one sample sequenced in a study of blood T cells in healthy people across ages. A second PCR, run for about 7 to 11 cycles, used a sample-barcoded 5' primer plus a J-beta primer mix. TCRdb fed the 5' RACE reads into MiXCR, producing one record per CDR3 protein. The table has 1.5 million to 2 million distinct CDR3 sequences, roughly 28% seen once; the top ten hold about 7.7%. Specimen: blood. These receptors were collected from a woman aged 25 to 39 in good health.

This sequence joins TRBV6-2 or TRBV6-3 and TRBJ2-5; 11 bases match TRBD2. CDR1 and CDR2 (germline): MNHEY, SVGEGT. The CDR3 length is 15 residues. With 3 bases clipped from V and 11 bases from J, the junction kept 11 bases outside the gene matches. This chain's CDR3 is CASSYLAGGSHGQYF. CDR3 sequence (DNA): TGTGCCAGCAGTTATCTAGCGGGAGGCTCACACGGGCAGTACTTC.

The table lists this clonotype with a few counts. The chain uses TRBV7-2 and TRBJ2-6, with 7 positions matching TRBD1. The germline CDR1 and CDR2 sequences are SGHTA and FQGNSA. The V and J ends lost 0 bases and 0 bases, in that order; junction bases with no gene match: 8. The CDR3 is 19 residues long. The CDR3: CASSLATTGVSSGANVLTF. In nucleotides, the CDR3 is TGTGCCAGCAGCTTAGCAACCACAGGGGTCAGCTCTGGGGCCAACGTCCTGACTTTC. The full variable domain, completed using reference TRBV7-2 and TRBJ2-6, is GAGVSQSPSNKVTEKGKDVELRCDPISGHTALYWYRQSLGQGLEFLIYFQGNSAPDKSGLPSDRFSAERTGGSVSTLTIQRTQQEDSAVYLCASSLATTGVSSGANVLTFGAGSRLTVL.

This rearrangement joins TRBV10-3 to TRBJ2-7; tentative D call: TRBD2 (6 bases). The CDR3 is 15 residues long. The germline V and J ends were trimmed by 2 bases and 6 bases, with 17 bases remaining between them. Per the germline V gene, CDR1 is ENHRY and CDR2 is SYGVKD. CDR3 loop: CAISEGQPGTGEQYF. DNA of the CDR3: TGTGCCATCAGTGAGGGTCAACCAGGGACTGGCGAGCAGTACTTC.

This clonotype has more than one count but fewer than ten. V and J are TRBV12-3 or TRBV12-4 and TRBJ1-2; 7 nucleotides line up with TRBD1. V gave up 6 bases and J gave up 4 bases; unmatched junction bases: 5. There are 13 residues in the CDR3. The CDR3 DNA sequence: TGTGCCAGCAGCAACGACAGGGTCTATGGCTACACCTTC. Amino acids: CASSNDRVYGYTF.

The rearrangement joins TRBV29-1 to TRBJ1-1, with D maybe TRBD1 (5 bases). Trimming pared 3 bases from V and 8 bases from J, leaving 13 bases between. Germline loops: CDR1 SQVTM, CDR2 ANQGSEA. CDR3 length: 12 residues. The CDR3 DNA is TGCAGCGTTGATAGGGGTCCCAGCGAAGCTTTCTTT. This encodes CSVDRGPSEAFF. Filled out from reference TRBV29-1 and TRBJ1-1, the complete variable domain reads SAVISQKPSRDICQRGTSLTIQCQVDSQVTMMFWYRQQPGQSLTLIATANQGSEATYESGFVIDKFPISRPNLTFSTLTVSNMSPEDSSIYLCSVDRGPSEAFFGQGTRLTVV.

This clonotype was seen a handful of times. Sequence at one end of the junction differs from germline and may be a read error. The rearrangement uses TRBV5-1 and TRBJ1-5; 8 positions match TRBD1. From germline, CDR1 is SGHRS and CDR2 YFSETQ. CDR3 length: 19 amino acids. The CDR3, as DNA: TGCGCCAACAGCTTGGGGTCCGTCGGCAGGGGGCATAGCAATCAGCCCCAGCATTTT. Amino acids: CANSLGSVGRGHSNQPQHF.

This clonotype was counted between two and nine times. A much bigger clone sits one base away, suggesting this may be a read error. The chain couples TRBV29-1 to TRBJ2-3; tentatively, D is TRBD2 (5 bases). CDR3 length: 14 amino acids. Germline CDR1 reads SQVTM; CDR2 reads ANQGSEA. DNA of the CDR3: TGCAGCTTTGATGGGCGGGTGGGGAGCGATACGCAGTATTTT. Its protein is CSFDGRVGSDTQYF.

This clonotype was seen more than once but under ten times. This chain joins TRBV27 and TRBJ2-5; 15 bases line up with TRBD2. This CDR3 is 18 amino acids long. Trimming took 1 base from V and 1 from J; bases not matched to a gene: 4. Germline assignment: CDR1 MNHEY and CDR2 SMNVEV (reference sequence). CDR3 sequence (DNA): TGTGCCAGCAGTTTATTATGGACTAGCGGGGGGGTCCAAGAGACCCAGTACTTC. Translating it yields CASSLLWTSGGVQETQYF.

The J gene is TRBJ1-4, the V gene TRBV5-1, with D unresolved. V was pared by 0 bases and J by 0 bases, with 6 bases between. CDR3 length equals 15 residues. Germline V lookup: CDR1 SGHRS, CDR2 YFSETQ. The CDR3 DNA follows: TGCGCCAGCAGCTTGGCCGACACAACTAATGAAAAACTGTTTTTT. Its protein is CASSLADTTNEKLFF.

This clonotype was counted a few times. The V gene is TRBV7-2, the J gene TRBJ1-5; tentatively, D is TRBD1 (6 bases). CDR3 length: 14 amino acids. From germline, CDR1 is SGHTA and CDR2 FQGNSA. Trimming removed 8 bases at V and 6 bases at J, with 17 bases between. The CDR3 DNA is TGTGCCAGCGGAGAACAGGGTTTCAGTCAGCCCCAGCATTTT. Amino acids: CASGEQGFSQPQHF.

V gene TRBV7-9 combines with J gene TRBJ2-7, with D possibly matching TRBD1 (6 bases). Trimming shortened V by 0 bases and J by 3 bases, and 15 bases separated the two germline ends. This CDR3 has 16 residues. Per the germline V gene, CDR1 is SEHNR and CDR2 is FQNEAQ (reference sequence). The CDR3 DNA follows: TGTGCCAGCAGCTTAGCGGGGACAAGCTTCCGCTACGAGCAGTACTTC. Its protein is CASSLAGTSFRYEQYF.

Worth noting for this clonotype: A read error is possible here, since a much larger clone lies one base away. J is TRBJ1-2 and V is TRBV29-1; weak D call: TRBD1 (6 bases). CDR3 length equals 13 residues. Germline V gene sequence: CDR1 SQVTM, CDR2 ANQGSEA. V shed 7 bases and J shed 4 bases, with 16 bases lying between them. The CDR3 region is CSASWAGAYGYTF. In nucleotides, the CDR3 is TGCAGCGCTAGTTGGGCAGGGGCCTATGGCTACACCTTC.

In regard to this clonotype: With a much larger clone just one base away, this may be a read error. This sequence joins TRBV9 and TRBJ2-6; no firm D call. CDR1 and CDR2 from the germline V gene are SGDLS and YYNGEE. CDR3 length: 15 residues. For the CDR3, the DNA is TGTGCCAGCAGCCCCATTGACTCTGGGACCAACGTCCTGACTTTC. This encodes CASSPIDSGTNVLTF.

This clonotype was found a few times. The chain couples TRBV7-8 to TRBJ2-7; D ambiguous. The germline V gene encodes CDR1 SGHVS and CDR2 FQNEAQ. The CDR3 length is 15 residues. V lost 6 bases, J lost 2 bases, and 17 bases lay in between. The CDR3 DNA is TGTGCCAGCAGTCCCGGGTCCGGGCTCGCCTACGAGCAGTACTTC. Protein sequence: CASSPGSGLAYEQYF.

The genes are TRBV7-3 and TRBJ2-1; TRBD1 matches at 8 bases. The V gene end was trimmed by 5 bases and the J gene end by 9 bases; junction bases not matched to a gene: 12. This CDR3 region has 15 residues. Germline lookup yields CDR1 SGHTA and CDR2 FQGTGA. The CDR3: CASSARWTGFSEQFF. CDR3 coding DNA: TGTGCCAGCAGCGCAAGGTGGACAGGGTTTTCTGAGCAGTTCTTC.